Included here is one T cell receptor beta chain sequence, with context. TCRdb derives one entry per CDR3 protein from the 5' RACE reads, leaving out DNA. In total, the table holds about 150,000 distinct CDR3 sequences. The data originate from a study of T cells expressing NK-cell markers. The CDR3 sequence is 13 residues long. CDR1 and CDR2 (germline): DFQATT, SNEGSKA (reference sequence). V is TRBV20-1 and J is TRBJ2-7. The sequencing sample was made of blood T cells: a sorted CD56 or NKG2C T cell subset, CD4+ or CD8+ T cells, or bulk PBMC T cells (not recorded which). This TCR was sampled from a woman in her forties or fifties in good health. CDR3 protein: CSARSSNSYEQYF.